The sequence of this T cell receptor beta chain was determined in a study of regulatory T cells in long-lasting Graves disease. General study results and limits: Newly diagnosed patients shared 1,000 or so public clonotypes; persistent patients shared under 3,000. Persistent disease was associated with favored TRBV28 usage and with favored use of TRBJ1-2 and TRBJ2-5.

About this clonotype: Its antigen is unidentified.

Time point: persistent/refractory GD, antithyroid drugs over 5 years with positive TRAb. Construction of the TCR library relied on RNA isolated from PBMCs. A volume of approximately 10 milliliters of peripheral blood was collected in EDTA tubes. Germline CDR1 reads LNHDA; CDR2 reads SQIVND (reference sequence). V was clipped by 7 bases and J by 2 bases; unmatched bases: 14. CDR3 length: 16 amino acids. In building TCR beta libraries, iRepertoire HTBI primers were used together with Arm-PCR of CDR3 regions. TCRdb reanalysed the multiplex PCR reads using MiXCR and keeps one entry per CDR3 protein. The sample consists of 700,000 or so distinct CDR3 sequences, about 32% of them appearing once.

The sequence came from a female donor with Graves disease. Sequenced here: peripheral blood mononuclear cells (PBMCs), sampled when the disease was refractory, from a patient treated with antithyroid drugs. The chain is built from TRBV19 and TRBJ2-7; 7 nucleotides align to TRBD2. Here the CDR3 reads CASTVRAGPSPYEQYF. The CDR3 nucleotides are TGTGCCAGTACCGTACGAGCGGGACCCTCTCCCTACGAGCAGTACTTC.